These 18 T cell receptor beta chains were all obtained from the same sample, sequenced in a study of beta chain features in type 1 diabetes. The whole isolated RNA underwent reverse transcription, so sequencing captured expressed TCRB transcripts. The method was immunoSEQ multiplex PCR; TCRdb's version includes in-frame clones alone and lacks a portion of them. The repertoire holds about 620,000 clones, 15% to 19% seen once, with around 0.095% in the top ten. Input material: naive CD4+ T cells from blood. These receptors were taken from a man between 18 and 29 years old in good health.

In its sample, this clone was seen a few times. Here the CDR3 DNA reads TGTGCCAGCATGGAGGGTTGGTCCACCCCTTCCGGCTACACCTTC. Its translation is CASMEGWSTPSGYTF. This rearrangement joins TRBV6-1 to TRBJ1-2, with no clear D. Germline CDR1 MNHNS, CDR2 SASEGT. Between the trimmed V and J ends, which lost 7 bases and 8 bases, there was a span of 23 bases. This CDR3 contains 15 residues.

A few counts support this clone. The genes are TRBV11-2 and TRBJ2-2; D gene uncertain. V was clipped by 1 base and J by 2 bases, with 14 bases between them. Germline V gene sequence: CDR1 SGHAT, CDR2 FQNNGV. The CDR3 length is 17 residues. The CDR3 nucleotides read TGTGCCAGCAGCTTAGCCCCCGCAAGGATTAACACCGGGGAGCTGTTTTTT. It yields the protein CASSLAPARINTGELFF. The entire variable domain, with the rest obtained from reference TRBV11-2 and TRBJ2-2, is as follows: EAGVAQSPRYKIIEKRQSVAFWCNPISGHATLYWYQQILGQGPKLLIQFQNNGVVDDSQLPKDRFSAERLKGVDSTLKIQPAKLEDSAVYLCASSLAPARINTGELFFGEGSRLTVL.

V and J are TRBV7-2 and TRBJ1-1; D unclear. V lost 5 bases, J lost 0 bases, and 10 bases lay in between. CDR3 size: 14 residues. Germline V gives CDR1 SGHTA, CDR2 FQGNSA. The CDR3 region has the DNA TGTGCCAGCAGCCCCAAGAGACTGAACACTGAAGCTTTCTTT. Protein sequence: CASSPKRLNTEAFF. Using reference TRBV7-2 and TRBJ1-1 for the parts outside the CDR3, the full variable domain is GAGVSQSPSNKVTEKGKDVELRCDPISGHTALYWYRQSLGQGLEFLIYFQGNSAPDKSGLPSDRFSAERTGGSVSTLTIQRTQQEDSAVYLCASSPKRLNTEAFFGQGTRLTVV.

The genes are TRBV27 and TRBJ1-6; D unclear. Germline-derived CDR1 and CDR2 are MNHEY and SMNVEV (reference sequence). V was trimmed by 5 bases and J by 1 base, leaving 12 bases between them. The CDR3 extends over 16 amino acids. The CDR3 nucleotides are TGTGCCAGCAGTGGGAGGACGGTTTCCTATAATTCACCCCTCCACTTT. Translating it yields CASSGRTVSYNSPLHF.

This clone was found a few times. The chain has TRBV2 and TRBJ2-7; D may be TRBD1 or TRBD2 (5 bases each). Trimming pared 6 bases from V and 0 bases from J, leaving 12 bases between. The germline gives CDR1 SNHLY, CDR2 FYNNEI. The CDR3 is 14 amino acids. Written as DNA, the CDR3 is TGTGCCAGCAGCCCTGGGGGACCCTCCTACGAGCAGTACTTC. Protein: CASSPGGPSYEQYF.

This sequence joins TRBV7-3 and TRBJ2-5; 10 bases fit TRBD2. Trimming cost V 2 bases and J 3 bases; bases outside gene matches: 6. The CDR3 totals 16 residues. Looked up from germline, CDR1 is SGHTA and CDR2 is FQGTGA. CDR3: CASSLAWLAGEETQYF. The CDR3 bases are TGTGCCAGCAGCTTAGCGTGGCTAGCGGGGGAAGAGACCCAGTACTTC.

The CDR3 spells CASSLRTAGYEQYF. CDR3 nucleotides: TGTGCCAGCAGCTTAAGAACGGCTGGCTACGAGCAGTACTTC. The chain uses TRBV13 and TRBJ2-7; D call uncertain. V was clipped by 2 bases and J by 3 bases, with 11 bases between them. CDR1 PRHDT and CDR2 FYEKMQ come from the germline V gene (reference sequence). There are 14 residues in the CDR3.

The chain is built from TRBV7-2 and TRBJ2-7; D is perhaps TRBD1 or TRBD2 (6 bases each). This CDR3 spans 16 amino acids. Trimming pared 5 bases from V and 0 bases from J, leaving 17 bases between. CDR1 is SGHTA, CDR2 FQGNSA, per germline. The CDR3 coding sequence is TGTGCCAGCAGCCGAGTAGGAAGGGGGGCCTCCTACGAGCAGTACTTC. As protein: CASSRVGRGASYEQYF.

This clone occurred a few times. The rearrangement links TRBV4-3 to TRBJ2-7; D possibly corresponds to TRBD1 (6 bases). The germline V gene encodes CDR1 LGHNA and CDR2 YSLEER. V was clipped by 2 bases and J by 0 bases, with 8 bases between them. The CDR3 extends over 14 amino acids. The CDR3 sequence: CASSQQGNSYEQYF. The CDR3 DNA reads TGCGCCAGCAGCCAACAGGGGAACTCCTACGAGCAGTACTTC.

This clone was seen a few times. V gene TRBV6-5 combines with J gene TRBJ1-2, with 7 bases lining up with TRBD1. The CDR3 is 13 residues long. Germline CDR1 is MNHEY and CDR2 is SVGAGI. Trimming removed 2 bases from V and 7 bases from J; junction bases left unmatched: 4. CDR3 DNA sequence: TGTGCCAGCAGTTACGCCTCAGGGGGTGGCTACACCTTC. This gives the protein CASSYASGGGYTF.

The CDR3 DNA sequence: TGTGCCAGCAGTGAAGATTCGGGGTTCGCCGGGGAGCTGTTTTTT. Its protein is CASSEDSGFAGELFF. This rearrangement joins TRBV2 to TRBJ2-2; tentative D call: TRBD2 (5 bases). The length of the CDR3 is 15 residues. The V gene's germline CDR1 is SNHLY and CDR2 FYNNEI. Trimming stripped 1 base from V and 6 bases from J, with 12 bases between. Complete variable domain (other parts from reference TRBV2 and TRBJ2-2): EPEVTQTPSHQVTQMGQEVILRCVPISNHLYFYWYRQILGQKVEFLVSFYNNEISEKSEIFDDQFSVERPDGSNFTLKIRSTKLEDSAMYFCASSEDSGFAGELFFGEGSRLTVL.

The genes are TRBV2 and TRBJ1-1; TRBD1 matches 8 bases. The CDR3 has 14 residues. J was trimmed by 5 bases and V by 4 bases; bases with no gene match: 6. The germline V gene encodes CDR1 SNHLY and CDR2 FYNNEI. As DNA, the CDR3 is TGTGCCAGCAGTGTGACAGGGGCGGGGACTGAAGCTTTCTTT. Residues: CASSVTGAGTEAFF.

The chain links TRBV30 to TRBJ1-4; the D gene is possibly TRBD1 (5 bases). Germline lookup yields CDR1 GTSNPN and CDR2 SVGIG (reference sequence). The V gene lost 4 bases and the J gene lost 8 bases, with 11 bases spanning the gap. The CDR3 loop spans 12 amino acids. This chain's CDR3 is CAWTGWSEKLFF. The DNA for the CDR3 is TGTGCCTGGACAGGGTGGTCCGAAAAACTGTTTTTT.

This chain uses TRBV13 with TRBJ1-2; 7 bases map to TRBD1. The CDR3 is 17 residues long. The V and J ends lost 5 bases and 4 bases, in that order; junction bases with no gene match: 16. Germline V lookup: CDR1 PRHDT, CDR2 FYEKMQ (reference sequence). CDR3 in DNA: TGTGCCAGCAGCATACTGGGACAGCCACGCTTAAGCTATGGCTACACCTTC. Its translation: CASSILGQPRLSYGYTF.

The chain has TRBV14 and TRBJ2-7, with TRBD1 as a possible D gene (5 bases). V lost 0 bases and J 0 bases, leaving 12 bases between the germline ends. Germline CDR1 SGHDN, CDR2 FVKESK. The CDR3 has 16 amino acids. The CDR3 reads CASSQERYRNSYEQYF. The DNA for the CDR3 is TGTGCCAGCAGCCAAGAGAGGTACAGGAACTCCTACGAGCAGTACTTC.

This clone was observed a few times. The genes are TRBV7-3 and TRBJ2-1; TRBD1 aligns across 9 bases. CDR3 length: 14 amino acids. V was clipped by 5 bases and J by 6 bases; unmatched bases: 5. Germline CDR1 and CDR2: SGHTA and FQGTGA. The DNA for the CDR3 is TGTGCCAGCAGCGCCAGACAGGGGGTCAATGAGCAGTTCTTC. Protein: CASSARQGVNEQFF.

The chain has TRBV29-1 and TRBJ2-5; either TRBD1 or TRBD2 may supply D (7 bases each). Germline CDR1 is SQVTM and CDR2 is ANQGSEA. There are 14 residues in the CDR3. The V and J ends lost 3 bases and 4 bases respectively, with 15 bases between them. CDR3 protein: CSVDGRGLGETQYF. As DNA, the CDR3 is TGCAGCGTTGATGGGAGGGGGCTCGGAGAGACCCAGTACTTC.

This clone has only a few counts. The chain is built from TRBV7-9 and TRBJ1-2; no reliable D call. This CDR3 is built from 15 residues. Trimming pared 5 bases from V and 4 bases from J, leaving 17 bases between. Looked up from germline, CDR1 is SEHNR and CDR2 is FQNEAQ (reference sequence). CDR3 DNA sequence: TGTGCCAGCAGCCGTCACGATCCGCCCGGCTATGGCTACACCTTC. This gives the protein CASSRHDPPGYGYTF.